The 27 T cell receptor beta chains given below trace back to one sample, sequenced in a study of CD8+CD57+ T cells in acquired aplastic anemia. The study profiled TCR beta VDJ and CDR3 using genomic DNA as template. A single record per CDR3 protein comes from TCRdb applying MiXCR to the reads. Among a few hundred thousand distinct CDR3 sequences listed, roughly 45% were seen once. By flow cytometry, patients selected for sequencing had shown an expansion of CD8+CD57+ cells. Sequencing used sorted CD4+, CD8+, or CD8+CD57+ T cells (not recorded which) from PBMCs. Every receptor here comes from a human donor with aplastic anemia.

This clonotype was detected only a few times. The CDR3 DNA is TGTGCCAGCAGTGGCGACAGGGATGGGCGCAATGAGCAGTTCTTC. It translates to CASSGDRDGRNEQFF. The chain employs TRBV2 and TRBJ2-1; 7 bases fit TRBD1. Looked up from germline, CDR1 is SNHLY and CDR2 is FYNNEI. This CDR3 has 15 residues. The junction had 9 bases not matched to a gene; V was cut back by 4 bases and J by 6 bases.

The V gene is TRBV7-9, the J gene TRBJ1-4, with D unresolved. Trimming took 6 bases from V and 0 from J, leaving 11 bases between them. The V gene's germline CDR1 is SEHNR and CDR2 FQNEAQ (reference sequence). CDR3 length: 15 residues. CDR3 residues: CASSTPTATNEKLFF. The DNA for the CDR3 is TGTGCCAGCAGTACCCCAACTGCAACTAATGAAAAACTGTTTTTT. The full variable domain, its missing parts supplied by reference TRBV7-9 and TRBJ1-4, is DTGVSQNPRHKITKRGQNVTFRCDPISEHNRLYWYRQTLGQGPEFLTYFQNEAQLEKSRLLSDRFSAERPKGSFSTLEIQRTEQGDSAMYLCASSTPTATNEKLFFGSGTQLSVL.

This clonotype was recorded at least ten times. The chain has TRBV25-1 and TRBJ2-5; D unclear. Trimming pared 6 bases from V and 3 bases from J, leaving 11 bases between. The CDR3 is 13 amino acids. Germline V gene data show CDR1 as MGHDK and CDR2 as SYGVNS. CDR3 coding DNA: TGTGCCAGCAGCGTACCCTGGGAAGAGACCCAGTACTTC. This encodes CASSVPWEETQYF. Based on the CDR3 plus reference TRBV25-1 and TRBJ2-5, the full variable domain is EADIYQTPRYLVIGTGKKITLECSQTMGHDKMYWYQQDPGMELHLIHYSYGVNSTEKGDLSSESTVSRIRTEHFPLTLESARPSHTSQYLCASSVPWEETQYFGPGTRLLVL.

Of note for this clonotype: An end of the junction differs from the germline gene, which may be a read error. For the CDR3, the DNA is TGCAGTGTTAGAAGGGAACTCGGTTCACCCCTCCACTTC. Translated: CSVRRELGSPLHF. The rearrangement links TRBV20-1 to TRBJ1-6; no clear D gene. Germline CDR1 reads DFQATT; CDR2 reads SNEGSKA (reference sequence). This CDR3 has 13 amino acids.

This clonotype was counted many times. CDR3: CASSLNPGAGLQETQYF. The CDR3 region has the DNA TGTGCCAGCAGCTTAAACCCCGGGGCGGGCCTCCAAGAGACCCAGTACTTC. The rearrangement joins TRBV11-2 to TRBJ2-5; D may correspond to TRBD1 or TRBD2 (5 bases each). The CDR3 is 17 residues long. CDR1 SGHAT and CDR2 FQNNGV come from the germline V gene. The V end lost 2 bases, the J end lost 1 base, and 17 bases lay between the germline ends. The whole variable domain, filled in from reference TRBV11-2 and TRBJ2-5, reads EAGVAQSPRYKIIEKRQSVAFWCNPISGHATLYWYQQILGQGPKLLIQFQNNGVVDDSQLPKDRFSAERLKGVDSTLKIQPAKLEDSAVYLCASSLNPGAGLQETQYFGPGTRLLVL.

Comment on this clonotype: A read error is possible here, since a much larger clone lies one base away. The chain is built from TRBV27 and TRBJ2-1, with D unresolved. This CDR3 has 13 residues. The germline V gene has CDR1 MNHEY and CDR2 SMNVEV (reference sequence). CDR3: CAISSLTRSEQFF. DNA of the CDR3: TGTGCCATCAGTTCCCTGACTCGTAGTGAGCAGTTCTTC.

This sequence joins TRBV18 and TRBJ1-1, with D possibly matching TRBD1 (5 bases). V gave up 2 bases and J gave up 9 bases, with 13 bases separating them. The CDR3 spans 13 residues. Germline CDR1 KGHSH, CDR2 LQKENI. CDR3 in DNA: TGTGCCAGCTCACCAGGCCAGGGCCCCAAAGCTTTCTTT. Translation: CASSPGQGPKAFF.

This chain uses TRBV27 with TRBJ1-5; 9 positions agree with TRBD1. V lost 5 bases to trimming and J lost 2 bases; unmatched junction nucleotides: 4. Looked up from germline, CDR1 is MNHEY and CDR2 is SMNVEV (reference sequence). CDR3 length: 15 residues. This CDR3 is CASSRQGVGNQPQHF. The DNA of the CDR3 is TGTGCCAGCAGTAGACAGGGGGTGGGCAATCAGCCCCAGCATTTT.

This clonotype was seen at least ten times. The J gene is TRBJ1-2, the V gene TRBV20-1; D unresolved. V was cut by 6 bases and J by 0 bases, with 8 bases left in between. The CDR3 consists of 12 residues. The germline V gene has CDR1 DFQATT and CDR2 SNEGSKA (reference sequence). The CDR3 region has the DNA TGCAGTGCCGTGGACCCTAACTATGGCTACACCTTC. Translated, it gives CSAVDPNYGYTF.

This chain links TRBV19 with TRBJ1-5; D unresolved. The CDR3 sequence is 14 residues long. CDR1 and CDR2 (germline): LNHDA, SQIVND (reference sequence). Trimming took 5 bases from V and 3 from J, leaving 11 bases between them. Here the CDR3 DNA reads TGTGCCAGTAGTTCCAGTCGAGCCAATCAGCCCCAGCATTTT. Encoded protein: CASSSSRANQPQHF.

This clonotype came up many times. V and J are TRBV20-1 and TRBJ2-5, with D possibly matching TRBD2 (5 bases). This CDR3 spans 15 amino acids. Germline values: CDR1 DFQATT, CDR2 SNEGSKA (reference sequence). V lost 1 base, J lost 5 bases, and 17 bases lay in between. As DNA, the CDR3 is TGCAGTGCTAGAGGGACTGTTATCCTTTGGGAGACCCAGTACTTC. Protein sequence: CSARGTVILWETQYF.

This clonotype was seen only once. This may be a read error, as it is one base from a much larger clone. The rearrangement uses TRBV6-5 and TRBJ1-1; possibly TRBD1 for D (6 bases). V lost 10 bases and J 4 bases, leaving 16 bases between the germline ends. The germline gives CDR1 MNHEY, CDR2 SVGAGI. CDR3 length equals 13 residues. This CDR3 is CATAGAWSTEAFF. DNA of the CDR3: TGTGCCACCGCAGGGGCTTGGAGCACTGAAGCTTTCTTT.

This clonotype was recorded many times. The CDR3 reads CASSLTGAGFAGELFF. CDR3 coding DNA: TGTGCCAGCAGCTTAACAGGGGCAGGGTTCGCCGGGGAGCTGTTTTTT. V is TRBV7-3 and J is TRBJ2-2, with D perhaps TRBD1 (5 bases). The CDR3 runs to 16 residues. Germline lookup yields CDR1 SGHTA and CDR2 FQGTGA. Trimming pared 0 bases from V and 6 bases from J, leaving 14 bases between.

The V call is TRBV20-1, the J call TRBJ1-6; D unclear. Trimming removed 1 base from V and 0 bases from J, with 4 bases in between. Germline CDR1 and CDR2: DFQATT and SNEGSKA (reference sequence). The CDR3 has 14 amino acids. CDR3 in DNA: TGCAGTGCTAGAGGGAGCTCCTATAATTCACCCCTCCACTTT. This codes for CSARGSSYNSPLHF.

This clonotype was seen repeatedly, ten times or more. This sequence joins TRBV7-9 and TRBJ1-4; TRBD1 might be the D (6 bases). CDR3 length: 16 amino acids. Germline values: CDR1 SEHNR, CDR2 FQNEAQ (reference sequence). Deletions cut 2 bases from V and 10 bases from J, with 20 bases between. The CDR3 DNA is TGTGCCAGCAGCTTACAGGGGCTAAGAGAATCAGGAAAACTGTTTTTT. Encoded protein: CASSLQGLRESGKLFF.

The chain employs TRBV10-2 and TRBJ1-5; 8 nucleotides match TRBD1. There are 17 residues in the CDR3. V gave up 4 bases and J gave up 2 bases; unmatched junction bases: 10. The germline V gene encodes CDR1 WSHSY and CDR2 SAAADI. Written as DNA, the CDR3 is TGCGCCAGCAGTGGTCAGGCAGGGGGCGACGGCAATCAGCCCCAGCATTTT. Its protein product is CASSGQAGGDGNQPQHF.

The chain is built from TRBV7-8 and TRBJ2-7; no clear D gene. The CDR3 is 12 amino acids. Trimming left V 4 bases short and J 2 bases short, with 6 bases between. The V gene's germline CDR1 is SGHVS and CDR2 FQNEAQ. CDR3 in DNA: TGTGCCAGCAGCTACCGCCCCTACGAGCAGTACTTC. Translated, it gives CASSYRPYEQYF.

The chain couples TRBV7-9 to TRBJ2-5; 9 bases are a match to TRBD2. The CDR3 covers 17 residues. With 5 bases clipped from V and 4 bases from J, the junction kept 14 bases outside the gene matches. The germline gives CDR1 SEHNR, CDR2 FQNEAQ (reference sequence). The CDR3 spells CASSPARAGGIPETQYF. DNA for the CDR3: TGTGCCAGCAGCCCAGCCCGAGCGGGGGGCATCCCAGAGACCCAGTACTTC.

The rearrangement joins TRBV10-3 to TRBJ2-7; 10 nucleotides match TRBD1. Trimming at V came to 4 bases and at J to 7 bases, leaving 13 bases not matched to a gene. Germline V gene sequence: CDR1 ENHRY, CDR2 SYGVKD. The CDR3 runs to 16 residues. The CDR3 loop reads CAISGQTDRGVWEQYF. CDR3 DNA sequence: TGTGCCATCAGTGGACAAACGGACAGGGGGGTTTGGGAGCAGTACTTC.

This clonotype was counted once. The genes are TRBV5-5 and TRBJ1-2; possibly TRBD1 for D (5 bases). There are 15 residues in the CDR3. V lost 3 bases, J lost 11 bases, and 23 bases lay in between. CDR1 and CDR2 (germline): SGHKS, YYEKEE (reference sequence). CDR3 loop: CASSSVPDKIESYTF. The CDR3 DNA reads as TGTGCCAGCAGCTCCGTTCCGGACAAGATCGAATCATACACCTTC.

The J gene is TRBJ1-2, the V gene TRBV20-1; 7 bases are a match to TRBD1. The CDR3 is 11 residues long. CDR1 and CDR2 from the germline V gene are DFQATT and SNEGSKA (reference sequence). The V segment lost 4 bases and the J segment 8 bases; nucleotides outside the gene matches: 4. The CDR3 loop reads CSAIRGIGYTF. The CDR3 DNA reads TGCAGTGCTATCAGGGGGATCGGCTACACCTTC.

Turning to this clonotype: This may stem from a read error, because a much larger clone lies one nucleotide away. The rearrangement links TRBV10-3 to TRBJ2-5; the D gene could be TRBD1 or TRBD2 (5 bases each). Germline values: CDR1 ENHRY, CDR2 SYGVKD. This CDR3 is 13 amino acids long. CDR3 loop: CAVSEVTADTQYF. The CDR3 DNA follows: TGTGCCGTCAGTGAGGTGACAGCGGACACCCAGTACTTC.

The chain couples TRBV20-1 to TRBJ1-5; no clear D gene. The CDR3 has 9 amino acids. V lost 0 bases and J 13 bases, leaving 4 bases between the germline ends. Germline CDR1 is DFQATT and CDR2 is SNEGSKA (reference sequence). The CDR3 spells CSAREEQHF. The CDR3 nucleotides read TGCAGTGCTAGAGAGGAGCAGCATTTT.

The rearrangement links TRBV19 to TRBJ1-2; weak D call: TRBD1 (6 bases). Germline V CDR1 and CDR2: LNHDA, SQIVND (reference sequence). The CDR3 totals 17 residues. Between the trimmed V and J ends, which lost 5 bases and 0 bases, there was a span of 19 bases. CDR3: CASSGLGGKSANYGYTF. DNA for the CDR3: TGTGCCAGTAGTGGATTAGGGGGAAAGTCGGCTAACTATGGCTACACCTTC.

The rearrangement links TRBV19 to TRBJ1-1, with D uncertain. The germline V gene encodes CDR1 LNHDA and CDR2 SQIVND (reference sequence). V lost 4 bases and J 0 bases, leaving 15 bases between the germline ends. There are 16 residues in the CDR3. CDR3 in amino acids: CASSKAGTSMNTEAFF. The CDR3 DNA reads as TGTGCCAGTAGTAAGGCCGGAACCAGCATGAACACTGAAGCTTTCTTT.

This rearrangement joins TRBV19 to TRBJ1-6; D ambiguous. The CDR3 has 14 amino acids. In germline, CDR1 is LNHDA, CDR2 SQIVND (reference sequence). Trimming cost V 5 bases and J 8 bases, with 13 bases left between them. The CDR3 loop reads CASSSDGPHSPLHF. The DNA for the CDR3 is TGTGCCAGTAGTTCGGACGGCCCGCATTCACCCCTCCACTTT.

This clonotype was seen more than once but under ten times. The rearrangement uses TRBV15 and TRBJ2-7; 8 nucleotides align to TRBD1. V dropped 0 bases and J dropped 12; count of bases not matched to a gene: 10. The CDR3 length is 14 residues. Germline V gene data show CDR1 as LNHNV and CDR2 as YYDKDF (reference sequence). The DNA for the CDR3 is TGTGCCACCAGCAGAGATAAGACAGGGGCCAGTGGGTACTTC. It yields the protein CATSRDKTGASGYF.